This T cell receptor (beta chain) comes out of a study of CD8+ T cells in alopecia areata. Overall study context: Patients received oral tofacitinib, 5 to 10 mg twice daily, for moderate-to-severe alopecia areata. Study-wide results and caveats: Researchers report lesional scalp, most notably alopecia totalis/universalis, outstripped normal scalp in clonality.

There are 16 residues in the CDR3. Per the germline V gene, CDR1 is MGHDK and CDR2 is SYGVNS. Deletions cut 1 base from V and 7 bases from J, with 19 bases between. cDNA reverse transcribed from extracted RNA served as the sequencing template. Using immunoSEQ multiplex PCR, the repertoire was profiled, and TCRdb retains in-frame clones only, with some absent. This table holds 140,000 to 150,000 clones, approximately 51% found once. Punch biopsies of lesional scalp, plus peripheral blood, were taken from alopecia areata patients. From PBMCs, CD4+ and CD8+ T cells were sorted. For this clone: Its antigen remains unknown.

The sequence came from a human donor with alopecia areata. This sequence joins TRBV25-1 and TRBJ2-5; D might be TRBD2 (6 bases). This material consisted of CD4+ T cells sorted from blood, taken at week 0. Here the CDR3 DNA reads TGTGCCAGCAGTGAATTCGGGGGTGCGTCAGGTCGGACCCAGTACTTC. Translating gives CASSEFGGASGRTQYF.